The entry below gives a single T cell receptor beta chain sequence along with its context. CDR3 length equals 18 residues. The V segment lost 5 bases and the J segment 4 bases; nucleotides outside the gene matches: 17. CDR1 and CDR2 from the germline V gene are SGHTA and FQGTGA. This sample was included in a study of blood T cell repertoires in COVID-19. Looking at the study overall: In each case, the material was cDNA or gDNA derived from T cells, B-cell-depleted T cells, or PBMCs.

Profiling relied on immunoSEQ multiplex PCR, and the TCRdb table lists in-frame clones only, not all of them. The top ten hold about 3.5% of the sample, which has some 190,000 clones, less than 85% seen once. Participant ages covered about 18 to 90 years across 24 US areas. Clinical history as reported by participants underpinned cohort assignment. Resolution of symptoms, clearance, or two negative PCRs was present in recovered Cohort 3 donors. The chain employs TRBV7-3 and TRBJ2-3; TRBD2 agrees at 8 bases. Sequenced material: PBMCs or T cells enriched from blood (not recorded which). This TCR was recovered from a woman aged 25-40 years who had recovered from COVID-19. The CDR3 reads CASSLQGSGHGRADTQYF. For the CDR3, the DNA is TGTGCCAGCAGCCTCCAAGGTAGCGGCCACGGGAGGGCAGATACGCAGTATTTT. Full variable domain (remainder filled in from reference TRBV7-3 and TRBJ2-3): GAGVSQTPSNKVTEKGKYVELRCDPISGHTALYWYRQSLGQGPEFLIYFQGTGAADDSGLPNDRFFAVRPEGSVSTLKIQRTERGDSAVYLCASSLQGSGHGRADTQYFGPGTRLTVL.